What follows describes a single TCR beta chain. What it binds is not known. The sample is drawn from a study of blood T cells in healthy people across ages. Across the whole study: Through template switching, about one barcoded beta molecule was captured per two T cells, as measured in model experiments.

Study-wide results and limits: There was a strong correlation between TCR beta diversity and naive T cell percentage.

A second about 7 to 12 cycle PCR used barcoded and J-beta primers. MiXCR, applied by TCRdb to the 5' RACE reads, yields one record per CDR3 protein. The sample lists some 760,000 distinct CDR3 sequences, 25% occurring once. Germline values: CDR1 SNHLY, CDR2 FYNNEI. This CDR3 contains 14 residues. Trimming removed 3 bases from V and 9 bases from J, with 18 bases in between. These data were also reused for a study on T cells of mothers and their children. That source reports: It was found that thymic selection shapes TCR recombination output similarly in related and unrelated pairs. Slightly higher overlap, not significant, was seen in related mother-child pairs than in unrelated pairs.

V gene TRBV2 combines with J gene TRBJ2-7; D possibly corresponds to TRBD2 (5 bases). This clonotype was obtained from a boy younger than 18 in good health. Sequencing was carried out using blood. CDR3 sequence reads: CASSDQAGKEGQYF. The CDR3 DNA sequence: TGTGCCAGCAGTGATCAGGCCGGGAAGGAAGGGCAGTACTTC. Variable domain in full (rest from reference TRBV2 and TRBJ2-7): EPEVTQTPSHQVTQMGQEVILRCVPISNHLYFYWYRQILGQKVEFLVSFYNNEISEKSEIFDDQFSVERPDGSNFTLKIRSTKLEDSAMYFCASSDQAGKEGQYFGPGTRLTVT.